One sample yielded the 32 T cell receptor beta chains listed below, sequenced in a study of PD-1 blockade in classical Hodgkin lymphoma. The method was immunoSEQ multiplex PCR; TCRdb's version includes in-frame clones alone and lacks a portion of them. Counted here are roughly 61,000 clones, around 93% occurring once; the ten biggest clones make up under 11%. Every patient was affected by relapse after autologous stem cell transplantation, while exposure to brentuximab vedotin was not uniform. The input for sequencing was peripheral blood mononuclear cells (PBMCs), taken before the second cycle of nivolumab. The origin of the receptors is a human donor with classical Hodgkin lymphoma.

V gene TRBV5-1 combines with J gene TRBJ2-7; the D is unclear. The V gene's germline CDR1 is SGHRS and CDR2 YFSETQ. There are 11 residues in the CDR3. V lost 2 bases, J lost 4 bases, and 4 bases lay in between. CDR3 protein: CASSLAYEQYF. The CDR3 bases are TGCGCCAGCAGCTTAGCGTACGAGCAGTACTTC.

V and J are TRBV5-1 and TRBJ2-1; TRBD1 agrees at 7 bases. This CDR3 spans 15 amino acids. Germline loops: CDR1 SGHRS, CDR2 YFSETQ. V trimming: 2 bases; J trimming: 5 bases; junction bases outside the gene matches: 7. Here the CDR3 DNA reads TGCGCCAGCAGCTTACAGGGGAATTTCAACAATGAGCAGTTCTTC. Translating it yields CASSLQGNFNNEQFF. Drawing the rest from reference TRBV5-1 and TRBJ2-1, the complete variable domain is KAGVTQTPRYLIKTRGQQVTLSCSPISGHRSVSWYQQTPGQGLQFLFEYFSETQRNKGNFPGRFSGRQFSNSRSEMNVSTLELGDSALYLCASSLQGNFNNEQFFGPGTRLTVL.

This rearrangement joins TRBV27 to TRBJ2-2; 10 nucleotides match TRBD2. This CDR3 spans 15 amino acids. V dropped 5 bases and J dropped 3; count of bases not matched to a gene: 3. Germline values: CDR1 MNHEY, CDR2 SMNVEV (reference sequence). The CDR3 bases are TGTGCCAGCAGTGCCGGGACTAGCGACACCGGGGAGCTGTTTTTT. Translating gives CASSAGTSDTGELFF.

The chain uses TRBV11-1 and TRBJ2-7; D is unclear. Deletions cut 5 bases from V and 3 bases from J, with 5 bases between. The CDR3 length is 11 residues. Germline V CDR1 and CDR2: SGHAT, FQDESV (reference sequence). CDR3 nucleotides: TGTGCCAGCAGCCATCGCTACGAGCAGTACTTC. The encoded protein is CASSHRYEQYF. The whole variable domain, remainder taken from reference TRBV11-1 and TRBJ2-7, is EAEVAQSPRYKITEKSQAVAFWCDPISGHATLYWYRQILGQGPELLVQFQDESVVDDSQLPKDRFSAERLKGVDSTLKIQPAELGDSAMYLCASSHRYEQYFGPGTRLTVT.

The V and J genes are TRBV5-1 and TRBJ1-2; 7 bases map to TRBD1. The CDR3 covers 17 residues. J gave up 4 bases and V 0 bases, and 12 bases lay outside the gene matches. CDR1 is SGHRS, CDR2 YFSETQ, per germline. The CDR3 here is CASSLDRDSQRGYGYTF. The DNA for the CDR3 is TGCGCCAGCAGCTTGGATCGGGACAGTCAGAGAGGCTATGGCTACACCTTC. The variable domain in full, completed from reference TRBV5-1 and TRBJ1-2, reads KAGVTQTPRYLIKTRGQQVTLSCSPISGHRSVSWYQQTPGQGLQFLFEYFSETQRNKGNFPGRFSGRQFSNSRSEMNVSTLELGDSALYLCASSLDRDSQRGYGYTFGSGTRLTVV.

The chain carries TRBV14 and TRBJ2-3; perhaps TRBD2 as D (5 bases). The CDR3 runs to 15 residues. The germline V gene has CDR1 SGHDN and CDR2 FVKESK. The germline V and J ends were trimmed by 2 bases and 6 bases, with 15 bases remaining between them. The CDR3 DNA follows: TGTGCCAGCAGCCAAACGGGAATTCGACTCGATACGCAGTATTTT. Its translation: CASSQTGIRLDTQYF. The whole variable domain, remainder taken from reference TRBV14 and TRBJ2-3, is EAGVTQFPSHSVIEKGQTVTLRCDPISGHDNLYWYRRVMGKEIKFLLHFVKESKQDESGMPNNRFLAERTGGTYSTLKVQPAELEDSGVYFCASSQTGIRLDTQYFGPGTRLTVL.

For the CDR3, the DNA is TGCGCCAGCAGCCAAGACGAGGATTGGCGGGGGTGGGATGAGCAGTTCTTC. Translating it yields CASSQDEDWRGWDEQFF. The chain combines TRBV4-1 with TRBJ2-1; 7 bases fit TRBD2. CDR3 length equals 17 residues. V shed 0 bases, J shed 8 bases, and the junction held 13 bases outside the gene matches. Per germline, CDR1 MGHRA and CDR2 YSYEKL.

The gene calls are TRBV6-5 and TRBJ2-5, with D unclear. V shed 6 bases and J shed 3 bases, with 14 bases lying between them. CDR1 MNHEY and CDR2 SVGAGI come from the germline V gene. This CDR3 spans 14 amino acids. The CDR3 protein is CASRPFRREETQYF. The CDR3 nucleotides are TGTGCCAGCAGGCCTTTCAGACGCGAAGAGACCCAGTACTTC.

The rearrangement links TRBV4-1 to TRBJ1-2, with D tentatively TRBD1 (6 bases). The CDR3 spans 16 residues. Germline CDR1 MGHRA, CDR2 YSYEKL. V lost 0 bases and J 4 bases, leaving 15 bases between the germline ends. As DNA, the CDR3 is TGCGCCAGCAGCCAAGAAGTAGCGACAGGATCCTATGGCTACACCTTC. The encoded protein is CASSQEVATGSYGYTF.

The CDR3 DNA is TGTGCCAGCAGCGAGGCGGGGTTTGCCTATACGCAGTATTTT. It translates to CASSEAGFAYTQYF. The chain employs TRBV9 and TRBJ2-3, with a tentative D call TRBD2 (6 bases). There are 14 residues in the CDR3. The germline V gene encodes CDR1 SGDLS and CDR2 YYNGEE. V was cut by 3 bases and J by 7 bases, with 15 bases left in between.

The chain joins TRBV7-9 to TRBJ2-3, with 7 bases matching TRBD1. V lost 5 bases, J lost 0 bases, and 8 bases stayed unmatched. The CDR3 has 16 residues. The V gene's germline CDR1 is SEHNR and CDR2 FQNEAQ (reference sequence). In DNA form, the CDR3 reads TGTGCCAGCAGCCCTTTCCCGGGACAGAGCACAGATACGCAGTATTTT. This translates into CASSPFPGQSTDTQYF.

This sequence joins TRBV4-1 and TRBJ1-3; 7 positions agree with TRBD1. Per the germline V gene, CDR1 is MGHRA and CDR2 is YSYEKL. Trimming removed 5 bases from V and 0 bases from J; junction bases left unmatched: 10. The CDR3 is made up of 17 amino acids. The CDR3 here is CASSETGARDSGNTIYF. The CDR3 bases are TGCGCCAGCAGCGAAACAGGGGCAAGGGACTCTGGAAACACCATATATTTT.

The chain couples TRBV7-9 to TRBJ2-1; D is unclear. The CDR3 sequence is 15 residues long. V was shortened by 3 bases and J by 0 bases, with 9 bases between the two germline ends. Germline CDR1 SEHNR, CDR2 FQNEAQ (reference sequence). CDR3: CASSFLGFSYNEQFF. CDR3 nucleotides: TGTGCCAGCAGCTTTTTGGGTTTCTCCTACAATGAGCAGTTCTTC.

CDR3 region: CASSYSGVAEQYF. CDR3 bases: TGTGCCAGCAGTTACTCGGGGGTTGCCGAGCAGTACTTC. The gene calls are TRBV6-5 and TRBJ2-7; D is tentatively TRBD1 or TRBD2 (5 bases each). Germline assignment: CDR1 MNHEY and CDR2 SVGAGI. V gave up 0 bases and J gave up 6 bases, with 9 bases separating them. The CDR3 totals 13 residues.

The V gene is TRBV5-1, the J gene TRBJ1-1; D uncertain. Germline V lookup: CDR1 SGHRS, CDR2 YFSETQ. The ends were cut back, 4 bases at V and 6 bases at J, with 16 bases in the middle. The CDR3 is 14 amino acids. The DNA of the CDR3 is TGCGCCAGCAGCCCGGCGGTGGGGTCGTCTGAAGCTTTCTTT. The encoded protein is CASSPAVGSSEAFF.

Only one count was recorded for this clone. The gene calls are TRBV5-5 and TRBJ2-2; weak D call: TRBD2 (8 bases). V lost 0 bases to trimming and J lost 6 bases, with 15 bases between them. The CDR3 length is 16 residues. CDR1 is SGHKS, CDR2 YYEKEE, per germline (reference sequence). The CDR3 region is CASSLGDSGRSGELFF. In DNA, the CDR3 is TGTGCCAGCAGCTTGGGGGACAGCGGGAGATCCGGGGAGCTGTTTTTT.

This clone was seen only a few times. The chain joins TRBV4-1 to TRBJ1-1; unclear D gene. CDR3 size: 16 residues. Germline V CDR1 and CDR2: MGHRA, YSYEKL. V lost 0 bases, J lost 8 bases, and 19 bases lay in between. CDR3 sequence: CASSQDLLSQVLEAFF. CDR3 nucleotides: TGCGCCAGCAGCCAAGATCTCCTAAGCCAGGTTCTCGAAGCTTTCTTT.

This chain links TRBV2 with TRBJ2-7, with D uncertain. Germline CDR1 SNHLY, CDR2 FYNNEI. V lost 6 bases to trimming and J lost 4 bases, with 4 bases between them. This CDR3 has 10 amino acids. The CDR3 DNA follows: TGTGCCAGCAGGAAGTACGAGCAGTACTTC. Amino acid sequence: CASRKYEQYF.

The rearrangement uses TRBV5-6 and TRBJ1-1, with 9 bases that match TRBD1. CDR3 size: 13 residues. With 4 bases clipped from V and 5 bases from J, the junction kept 3 bases outside the gene matches. Germline lookup yields CDR1 SGHDT and CDR2 YYEEEE. CDR3 residues: CASSTGGLTEAFF. The CDR3, as DNA: TGTGCCAGCAGCACAGGGGGCCTGACTGAAGCTTTCTTT.

The rearrangement links TRBV5-8 to TRBJ1-2; 9 positions agree with TRBD1. The CDR3 has 15 residues. CDR1 is SGHTS, CDR2 YDEGEE, per germline. The junction had 4 bases not matched to a gene; V was cut back by 0 bases and J by 4 bases. CDR3 sequence (DNA): TGTGCCAGCAGCTTGGTACAGGGGGCTGCCTATGGCTACACCTTC. It encodes CASSLVQGAAYGYTF.

The rearrangement links TRBV18 to TRBJ1-1; possible D gene TRBD1, 6 bases. The germline CDR1 and CDR2 sequences are KGHSH and LQKENI. With 1 base removed from V and 4 bases from J, the gap between germline ends came to 13 bases. The CDR3 is made up of 15 amino acids. As DNA, the CDR3 is TGTGCCAGCTCACCACTAGGGGGAGGGGGCACTGAAGCTTTCTTT. Encoded protein: CASSPLGGGGTEAFF.

This chain uses TRBV18 with TRBJ2-5; 14 positions match TRBD2. Germline CDR1 is KGHSH and CDR2 is LQKENI. V dropped 3 bases and J dropped 5; count of bases not matched to a gene: 5. The CDR3 has 16 residues. CDR3 nucleotides: TGTGCCAGCTCACCGGGGACTAGCGGGAGTGGTGAGACCCAGTACTTC. Its protein is CASSPGTSGSGETQYF.

The V and J genes are TRBV19 and TRBJ2-5, with no clear D. Germline loops: CDR1 LNHDA, CDR2 SQIVND (reference sequence). CDR3 length: 13 amino acids. Trimming left V 3 bases short and J 4 bases short, with 9 bases between. The CDR3, as DNA: TGTGCCAGTAGTATCTTTTATCGAGAGACCCAGTACTTC. Its translation: CASSIFYRETQYF. The whole variable domain, filled in from reference TRBV19 and TRBJ2-5, reads DGGITQSPKYLFRKEGQNVTLSCEQNLNHDAMYWYRQDPGQGLRLIYYSQIVNDFQKGDIAEGYSVSREKKESFPLTVTSAQKNPTAFYLCASSIFYRETQYFGPGTRLLVL.

In DNA, the CDR3 is TGTGCCAGCAGTTTAGCCTTGGGGGAGGCAGATACGCAGTATTTT. Protein product: CASSLALGEADTQYF. This chain connects TRBV28 to TRBJ2-3; D is possibly TRBD2 (6 bases). Trimming took 2 bases from V and 4 from J, leaving 13 bases between them. There are 15 residues in the CDR3. Germline V gene sequence: CDR1 MDHEN, CDR2 SYDVKM.

This rearrangement joins TRBV27 to TRBJ2-7, with D unclear. The V gene's germline CDR1 is MNHEY and CDR2 SMNVEV (reference sequence). The CDR3 is made up of 13 amino acids. Deletions cut 2 bases from V and 7 bases from J, with 12 bases between. The CDR3 here is CASSLVSGGEQYF. CDR3 coding DNA: TGTGCCAGCAGTTTAGTGTCGGGCGGAGAGCAGTACTTC.

In the case of this clone: The junction and the germline gene differ at one end; a read error may be behind it. This chain uses TRBV25-1 with TRBJ2-1; D possibly corresponds to TRBD2 (6 bases). Germline V gives CDR1 MGHDK, CDR2 SYGVNS. The CDR3 runs 12 residues. Here the CDR3 reads CASSDTGTPTIF. The CDR3 coding sequence is TGTGCCAGCAGTGACACCGGGACTCCGACTATCTTC.

The CDR3 region has the DNA TGTGCCAGCAGCTTAAGCCAGGGGGCCACCGGGGAGCTGTTTTTT. Protein sequence: CASSLSQGATGELFF. The chain uses TRBV11-1 and TRBJ2-2, with TRBD1 matching 8 bases. The trim removed 2 bases at V and 4 bases at J, leaving 3 bases unmatched. The CDR3 has 15 amino acids. Germline CDR1 SGHAT, CDR2 FQDESV (reference sequence).

This chain uses TRBV5-6 with TRBJ2-1; 11 bases align to TRBD2. Germline CDR1 SGHDT, CDR2 YYEEEE. This CDR3 contains 17 residues. V was pared by 0 bases and J by 11 bases, with 13 bases of the junction left unmatched. The CDR3 loop is CASSLVGELAGGGKQFF. For the CDR3, the DNA is TGTGCCAGCAGCTTGGTCGGAGAGCTAGCGGGGGGAGGGAAGCAGTTCTTC.

This rearrangement joins TRBV9 to TRBJ1-1; 10 nucleotides line up with TRBD1. Trimming cost V 3 bases and J 1 base; bases outside gene matches: 3. The CDR3 has 15 amino acids. Germline V lookup: CDR1 SGDLS, CDR2 YYNGEE. CDR3 coding DNA: TGTGCCAGCAGCGGACAGGGGGCTCGGAACACTGAAGCTTTCTTT. Encoded protein: CASSGQGARNTEAFF. Together with reference TRBV9 and TRBJ1-1, the CDR3 gives the full variable domain: DSGVTQTPKHLITATGQRVTLRCSPRSGDLSVYWYQQSLDQGLQFLIQYYNGEERAKGNILERFSAQQFPDLHSELNLSSLELGDSALYFCASSGQGARNTEAFFGQGTRLTVV.

By frequency in the sample, this clone is large. V is TRBV29-1 and J is TRBJ2-2; no clear D gene. Looked up from germline, CDR1 is SQVTM and CDR2 is ANQGSEA. The CDR3 totals 12 residues. V was shortened by 7 bases and J by 3 bases, with 9 bases between the two germline ends. DNA of the CDR3: TGCAGCGCCCCCTATGACACCGGGGAGCTGTTTTTT. This translates into CSAPYDTGELFF.

The chain links TRBV21-1 to TRBJ2-5; the table's D gene call, TRBD1, was not cross checked with the DNA. TRBV21-1 represents a pseudogene. The CDR3 covers 15 residues. The CDR3: CASSNRDSSGETQYF. The CDR3 nucleotides read TGTGCCAGCAGCAACCGGGACAGCTCAGGAGAGACCCAGTACTTC.

This clone is a singleton in its sample. The CDR3, as DNA: TGCGCCAGCAGCTCCCGAGACACCCGTCCCCTCACAGATACGCAGTATTTT. Encoded protein: CASSSRDTRPLTDTQYF. The rearrangement links TRBV5-1 to TRBJ2-3; no definite D call. Germline assignment: CDR1 SGHRS and CDR2 YFSETQ. The CDR3 spans 17 residues. V lost 3 bases, J lost 2 bases, and 19 bases lay in between.